This T cell receptor (beta chain) was documented in a study of identical twins. TCRdb called the 5' RACE reads again in MiXCR, with one record for every CDR3 protein. The sample yields about 460,000 distinct CDR3 sequences, 12% to 15% seen once. A note on this clonotype: What it binds is unknown.

Study outcomes and limitations: Analyses of zero insertions could be partly confounded by invariant MAIT and iNKT cells. Abundant cord blood beta clonotypes carried fewer insertions; memory repertoires showed none. Cross-sectional statistics, not tracking of the same donors, supported the conclusions.

This CDR3 contains 15 residues. Germline V CDR1 and CDR2: SGHRS, YFSETQ. The junction had 2 bases not matched to a gene; V was cut back by 0 bases and J by 2 bases. The same data also contributed to another study, on yellow fever vaccine responses in identical twins.

The sequence was obtained from a woman younger than 30 in good health. The rearrangement uses TRBV5-1 and TRBJ2-7, with 10 bases identical to TRBD2. Sequencing was done on a sample of CD4+ T cells sorted from blood. Here the CDR3 DNA reads TGCGCCAGCAGCTTGGTACTAGCGGGAACCTACGAGCAGTACTTC. This translates into CASSLVLAGTYEQYF.